The entry that follows covers one TCR beta chain sequence. No antigen is known for it. This entry belongs to a study of cytomegalovirus exposure and HLA in healthy donors. This CDR3 contains 15 residues. The ends were cut back, 1 base at V and 0 bases at J, with 10 bases in the middle. Germline V gene data show CDR1 as SEHNR and CDR2 as FQNEAQ (reference sequence). Points from the study as a whole: Later genetic work tied a missense DCLRE1C variant to beta-chain V and J trimming. Per a later analysis, HLA-associated TCR beta chains showed more clonal expansion than other, equally common TCR beta chains.

With 60 Vbeta and 13 Jbeta primers, the PCR was carried out. In the authors' workflow: The authors later counted about 80 million unique TCR beta chains, approximately 12 million of them shared. Clones were read by immunoSEQ multiplex PCR, and TCRdb kept only the in-frame ones, dropping some. Clone size and the V and J calls come from that table; the DNA yielded D and trimming. The sample lists around 130,000 clones; approximately 91% were seen once. J is TRBJ2-7 and V is TRBV7-9; TRBD2 might be the D (6 bases). The specimen sequenced was PBMCs. This sequence was found in a middle-aged woman in good health and CMV-seronegative. The CDR3 here is CASSLGRRDSYEQYF. The CDR3 nucleotides are TGTGCCAGCAGCTTAGGGCGGCGGGACTCCTACGAGCAGTACTTC.